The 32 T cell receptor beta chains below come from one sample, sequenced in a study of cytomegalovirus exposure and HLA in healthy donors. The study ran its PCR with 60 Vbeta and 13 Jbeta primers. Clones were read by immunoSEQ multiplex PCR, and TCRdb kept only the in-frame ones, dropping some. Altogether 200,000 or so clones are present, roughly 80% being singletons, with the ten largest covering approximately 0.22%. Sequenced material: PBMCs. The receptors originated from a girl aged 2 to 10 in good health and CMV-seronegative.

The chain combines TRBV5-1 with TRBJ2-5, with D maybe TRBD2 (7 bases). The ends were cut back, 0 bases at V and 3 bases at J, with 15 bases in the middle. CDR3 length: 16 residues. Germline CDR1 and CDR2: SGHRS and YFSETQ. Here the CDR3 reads CASSLAGGPVKETQYF. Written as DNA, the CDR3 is TGCGCCAGCAGCTTGGCCGGGGGGCCCGTGAAAGAGACCCAGTACTTC.

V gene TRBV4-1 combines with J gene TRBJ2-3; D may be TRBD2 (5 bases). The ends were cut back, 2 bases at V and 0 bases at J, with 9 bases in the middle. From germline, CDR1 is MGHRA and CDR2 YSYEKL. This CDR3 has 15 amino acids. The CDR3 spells CASSQRRVSTDTQYF. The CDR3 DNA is TGCGCCAGCAGCCAACGGCGGGTTAGCACAGATACGCAGTATTTT.

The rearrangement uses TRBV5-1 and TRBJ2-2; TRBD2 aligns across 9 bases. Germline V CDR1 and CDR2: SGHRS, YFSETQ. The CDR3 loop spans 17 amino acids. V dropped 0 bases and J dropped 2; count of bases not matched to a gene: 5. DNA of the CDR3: TGCGCCAGCAGCTTGGGGGTAGCGGGGGAAAACACCGGGGAGCTGTTTTTT. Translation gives CASSLGVAGENTGELFF.

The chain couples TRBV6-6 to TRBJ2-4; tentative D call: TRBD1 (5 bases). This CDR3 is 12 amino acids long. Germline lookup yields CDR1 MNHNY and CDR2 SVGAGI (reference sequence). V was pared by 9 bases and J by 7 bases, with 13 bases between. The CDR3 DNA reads TGTGCCAGTCGCCCAGCAGGGAACATTCAGTACTTC. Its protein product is CASRPAGNIQYF.

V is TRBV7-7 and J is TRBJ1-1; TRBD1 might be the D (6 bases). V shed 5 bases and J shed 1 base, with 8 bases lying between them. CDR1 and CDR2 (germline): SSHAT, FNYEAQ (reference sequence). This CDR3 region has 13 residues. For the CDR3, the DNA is TGTGCCAGCAGCCAGGACAGGAACACTGAAGCTTTCTTT. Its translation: CASSQDRNTEAFF.

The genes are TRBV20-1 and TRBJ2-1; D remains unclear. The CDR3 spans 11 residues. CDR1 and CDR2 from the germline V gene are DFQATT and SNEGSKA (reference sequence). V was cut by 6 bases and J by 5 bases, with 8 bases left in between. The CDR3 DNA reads TGCAGTGCCAACAAAAACAATGAGCAGTTCTTC. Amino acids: CSANKNNEQFF.

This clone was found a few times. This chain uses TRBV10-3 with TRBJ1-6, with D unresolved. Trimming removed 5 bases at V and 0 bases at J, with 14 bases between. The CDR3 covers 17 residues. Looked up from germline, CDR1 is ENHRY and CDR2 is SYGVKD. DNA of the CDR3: TGTGCCATCAGTAATGAGAAGTCGAGCTCCTATAATTCACCCCTCCACTTT. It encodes CAISNEKSSSYNSPLHF.

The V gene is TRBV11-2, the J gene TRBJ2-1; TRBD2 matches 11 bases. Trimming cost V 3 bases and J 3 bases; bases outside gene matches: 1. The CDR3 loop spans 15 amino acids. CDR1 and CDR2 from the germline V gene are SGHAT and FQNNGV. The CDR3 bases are TGTGCCAGCAGCTTCCTAGCGGGGGGCTACAATGAGCAGTTCTTC. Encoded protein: CASSFLAGGYNEQFF.

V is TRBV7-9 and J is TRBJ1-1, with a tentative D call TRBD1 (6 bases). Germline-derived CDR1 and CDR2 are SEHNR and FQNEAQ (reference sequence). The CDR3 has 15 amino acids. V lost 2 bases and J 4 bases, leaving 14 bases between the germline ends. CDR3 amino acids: CASSLLHQGSTEAFF. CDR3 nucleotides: TGTGCCAGCAGCTTACTTCATCAGGGGAGCACTGAAGCTTTCTTT.

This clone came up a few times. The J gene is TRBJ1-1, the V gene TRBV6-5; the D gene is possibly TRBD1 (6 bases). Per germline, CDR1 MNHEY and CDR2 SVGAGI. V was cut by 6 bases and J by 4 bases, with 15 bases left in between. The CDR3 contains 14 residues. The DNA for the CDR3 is TGTGCCAGCAGCGTACAGGGCCGGGCCACTGAAGCTTTCTTT. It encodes CASSVQGRATEAFF.

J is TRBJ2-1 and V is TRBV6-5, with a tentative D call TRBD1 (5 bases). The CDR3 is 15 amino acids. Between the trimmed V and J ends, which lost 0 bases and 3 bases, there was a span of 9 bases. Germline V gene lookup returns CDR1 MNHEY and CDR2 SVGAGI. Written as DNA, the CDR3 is TGTGCCAGCAGTTACTCATTAGGGGACTACAATGAGCAGTTCTTC. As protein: CASSYSLGDYNEQFF.

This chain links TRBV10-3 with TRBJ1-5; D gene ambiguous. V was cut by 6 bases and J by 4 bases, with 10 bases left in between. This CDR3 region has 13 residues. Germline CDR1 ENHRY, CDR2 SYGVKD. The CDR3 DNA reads TGTGCCATCAGACTCGAGGCTAATCAGCCCCAGCATTTT. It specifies CAIRLEANQPQHF.

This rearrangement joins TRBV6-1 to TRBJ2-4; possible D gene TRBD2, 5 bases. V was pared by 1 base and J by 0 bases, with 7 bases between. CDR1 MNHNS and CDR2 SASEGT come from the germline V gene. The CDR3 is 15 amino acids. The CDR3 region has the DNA TGTGCCAGCAGTGAAGTCGGAGGAGCCAAAAACATTCAGTACTTC. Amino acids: CASSEVGGAKNIQYF.

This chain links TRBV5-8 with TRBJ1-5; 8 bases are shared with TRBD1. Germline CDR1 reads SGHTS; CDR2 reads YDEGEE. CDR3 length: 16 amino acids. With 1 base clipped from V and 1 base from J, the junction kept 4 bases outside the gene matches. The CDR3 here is CASSLIGTGSNQPQHF. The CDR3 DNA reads TGTGCCAGCAGCTTGATCGGGACAGGCAGCAATCAGCCCCAGCATTTT.

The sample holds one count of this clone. CDR3: CASSLWRGNEQFF. CDR3 sequence (DNA): TGTGCCAGCAGCCTGTGGAGGGGCAATGAGCAGTTCTTC. This chain links TRBV5-6 with TRBJ2-1, with D possibly being TRBD2 (6 bases). Per the germline V gene, CDR1 is SGHDT and CDR2 is YYEEEE. The CDR3 covers 13 residues. V was pared by 4 bases and J by 6 bases, with 11 bases between.

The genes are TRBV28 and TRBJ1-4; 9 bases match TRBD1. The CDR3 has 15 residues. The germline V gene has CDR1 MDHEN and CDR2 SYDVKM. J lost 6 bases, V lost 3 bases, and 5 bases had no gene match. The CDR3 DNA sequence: TGTGCCAGCAGTTTGGGGGGACAGGGAGATGAAAAACTGTTTTTT. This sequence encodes CASSLGGQGDEKLFF.

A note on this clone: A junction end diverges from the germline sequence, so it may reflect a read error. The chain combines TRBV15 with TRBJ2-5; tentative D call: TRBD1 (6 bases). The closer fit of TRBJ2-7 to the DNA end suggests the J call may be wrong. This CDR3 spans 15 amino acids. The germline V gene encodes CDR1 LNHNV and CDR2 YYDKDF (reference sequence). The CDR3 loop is CATSGEQGYSYEQYF. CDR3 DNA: TGTGCCACCAGCGGAGAACAGGGTTACTCCTACGAGCAGTACTTC.

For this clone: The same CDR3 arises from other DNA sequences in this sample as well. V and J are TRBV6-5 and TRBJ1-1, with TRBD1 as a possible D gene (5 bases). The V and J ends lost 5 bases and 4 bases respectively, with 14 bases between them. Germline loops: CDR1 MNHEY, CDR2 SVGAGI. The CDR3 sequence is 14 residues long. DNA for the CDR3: TGTGCCAGCAGTCAAGGACACTCGCGCACTGAAGCTTTCTTT. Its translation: CASSQGHSRTEAFF.

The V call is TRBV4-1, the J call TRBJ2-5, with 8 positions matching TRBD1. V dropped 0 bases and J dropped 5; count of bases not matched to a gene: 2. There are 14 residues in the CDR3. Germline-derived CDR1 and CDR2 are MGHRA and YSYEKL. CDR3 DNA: TGCGCCAGCAGCCAAGAGGGGGACAGGGAGACCCAGTACTTC. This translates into CASSQEGDRETQYF.

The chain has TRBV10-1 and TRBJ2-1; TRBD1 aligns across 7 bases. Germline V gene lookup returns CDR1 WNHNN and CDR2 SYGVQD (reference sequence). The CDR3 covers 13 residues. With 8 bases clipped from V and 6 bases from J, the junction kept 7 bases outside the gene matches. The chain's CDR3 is CASSDRTVNEQFF. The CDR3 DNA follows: TGCGCCAGCTCGGACAGGACCGTCAATGAGCAGTTCTTC.

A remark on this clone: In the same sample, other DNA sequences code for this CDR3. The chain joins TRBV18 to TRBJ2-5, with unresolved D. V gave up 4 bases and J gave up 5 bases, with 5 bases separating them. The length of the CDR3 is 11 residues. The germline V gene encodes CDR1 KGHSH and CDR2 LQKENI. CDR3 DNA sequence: TGTGCCAGCTCACGGCAGGAGACCCAGTACTTC. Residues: CASSRQETQYF.

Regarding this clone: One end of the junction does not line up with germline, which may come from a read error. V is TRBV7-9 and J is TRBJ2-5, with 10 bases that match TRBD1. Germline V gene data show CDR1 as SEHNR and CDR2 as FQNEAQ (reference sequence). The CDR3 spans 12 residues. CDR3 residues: CSSRTGGETQYF. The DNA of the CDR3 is TGTTCCAGCAGGACAGGGGGAGAGACCCAGTACTTC. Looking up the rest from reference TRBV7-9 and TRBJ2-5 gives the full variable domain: DTGVSQNPRHKITKRGQNVTFRCDPISEHNRLYWYRQTLGQGPEFLTYFQNEAQLEKSRLLSDRFSAERPKGSFSTLEIQRTEQGDSAMYLCSSRTGGETQYFGPGTRLLVL.

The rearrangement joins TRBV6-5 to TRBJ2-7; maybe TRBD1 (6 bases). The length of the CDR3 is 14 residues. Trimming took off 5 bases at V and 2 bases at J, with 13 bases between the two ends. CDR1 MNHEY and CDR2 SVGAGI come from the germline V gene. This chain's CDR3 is CASSTRDTAYEQYF. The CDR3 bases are TGTGCCAGCAGTACCCGGGACACAGCCTACGAGCAGTACTTC.

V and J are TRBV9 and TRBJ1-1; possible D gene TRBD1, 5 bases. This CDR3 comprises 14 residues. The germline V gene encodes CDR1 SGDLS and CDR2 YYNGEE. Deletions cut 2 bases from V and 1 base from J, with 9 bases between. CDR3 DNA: TGTGCCAGCAGCGTGGGGGGGGAGAACACTGAAGCTTTCTTT. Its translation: CASSVGGENTEAFF.

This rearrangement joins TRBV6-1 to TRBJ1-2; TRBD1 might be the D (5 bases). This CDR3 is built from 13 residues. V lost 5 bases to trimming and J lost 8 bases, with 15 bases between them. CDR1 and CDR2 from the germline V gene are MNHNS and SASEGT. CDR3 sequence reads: CASSTDSSKGYTF. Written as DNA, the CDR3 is TGTGCCAGCAGTACAGACAGTTCTAAAGGCTACACCTTC.

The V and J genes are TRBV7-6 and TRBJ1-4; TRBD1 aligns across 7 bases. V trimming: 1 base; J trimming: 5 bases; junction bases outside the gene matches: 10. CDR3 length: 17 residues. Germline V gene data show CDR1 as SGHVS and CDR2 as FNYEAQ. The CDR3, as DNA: TGTGCCAGCAGCTTAGTCCTTCTTTCAGGGGGGAATGAAAAACTGTTTTTT. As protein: CASSLVLLSGGNEKLFF.

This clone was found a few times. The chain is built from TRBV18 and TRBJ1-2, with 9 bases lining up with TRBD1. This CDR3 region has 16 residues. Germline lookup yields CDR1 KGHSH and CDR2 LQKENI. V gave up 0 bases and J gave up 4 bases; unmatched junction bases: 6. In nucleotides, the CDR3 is TGTGCCAGCTCACCACCCGGACAGGGGAAAAGCTATGGCTACACCTTC. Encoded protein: CASSPPGQGKSYGYTF.

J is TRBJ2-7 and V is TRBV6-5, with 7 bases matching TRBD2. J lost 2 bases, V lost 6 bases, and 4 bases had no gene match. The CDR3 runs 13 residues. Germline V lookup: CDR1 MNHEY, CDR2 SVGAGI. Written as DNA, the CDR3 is TGTGCCAGCAGGCCTGGGGGGGCCTACGAGCAGTACTTC. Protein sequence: CASRPGGAYEQYF.

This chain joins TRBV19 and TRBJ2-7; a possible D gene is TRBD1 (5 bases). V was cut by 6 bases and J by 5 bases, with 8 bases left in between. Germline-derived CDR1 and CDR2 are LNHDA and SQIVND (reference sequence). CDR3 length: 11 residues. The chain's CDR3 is CASSDSHEQYF. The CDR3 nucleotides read TGTGCCAGTAGCGACAGCCACGAGCAGTACTTC.

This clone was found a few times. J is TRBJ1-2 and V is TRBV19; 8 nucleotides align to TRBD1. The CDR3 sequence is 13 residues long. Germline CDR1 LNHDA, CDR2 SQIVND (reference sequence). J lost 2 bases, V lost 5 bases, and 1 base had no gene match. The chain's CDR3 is CASSRDRNYGYTF. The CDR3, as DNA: TGTGCCAGTAGTCGGGACAGGAACTATGGCTACACCTTC.

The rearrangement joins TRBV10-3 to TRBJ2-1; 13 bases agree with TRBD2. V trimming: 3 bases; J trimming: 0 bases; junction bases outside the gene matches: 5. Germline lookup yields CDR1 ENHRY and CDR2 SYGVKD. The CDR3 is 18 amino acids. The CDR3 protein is CAISESGLAGSSYNEQFF. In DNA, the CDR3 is TGTGCCATCAGTGAATCGGGACTAGCGGGAAGCTCCTACAATGAGCAGTTCTTC.

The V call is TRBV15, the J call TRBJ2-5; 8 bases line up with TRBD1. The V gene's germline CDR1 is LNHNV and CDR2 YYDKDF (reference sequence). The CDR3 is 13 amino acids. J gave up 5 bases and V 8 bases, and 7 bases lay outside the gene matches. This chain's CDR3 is CATARHRGETQYF. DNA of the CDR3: TGTGCCACCGCTAGACACAGGGGGGAGACCCAGTACTTC.